Below, 21 T cell receptor beta chains from the same sample are listed, as sequenced in a study of T cells in Graves' hyperthyroidism and ophthalmopathy. RNA transcripts provided the source from which TCR beta CDR3 regions were amplified. TCR CDR3 underwent first-round RT-PCR with the HTBI primer set. TCRdb itself ran the multiplex PCR reads through MiXCR, one entry per CDR3 protein. The table shows 600,000 or so distinct CDR3 sequences, with around 15% occurring only once. Sequencing was done on a sample of blood. The receptor set was obtained from a woman aged 25 to 39 with Graves' hyperthyroidism.

Many counts were recorded for this clonotype. The chain has TRBV29-1 and TRBJ2-7; the match to TRBD1 covers 10 bases. The CDR3 runs 15 residues. The J segment lost 1 base and the V segment lost 0 bases, leaving 3 bases of the junction unmatched. From germline, CDR1 is SQVTM and CDR2 ANQGSEA. The CDR3 protein is CSVEDGTGVSYEQYF. The DNA for the CDR3 is TGCAGCGTTGAAGACGGGACAGGGGTTTCCTACGAGCAGTACTTC.

The count of this clonotype is one. A read error is possible here, since a much larger clone lies one base away. CDR3 region: CASTARAIVHTEAFF. CDR3 bases: TGTGCCAGCACTGCACGGGCTATAGTCCACACTGAAGCTTTCTTT. V and J are TRBV12-3 or TRBV12-4 and TRBJ1-1, with D hard to call. The CDR3 is made up of 15 amino acids. The V end lost 7 bases, the J end lost 3 bases, and 18 bases lay between the germline ends.

V and J are TRBV24-1 and TRBJ1-2; TRBD1 matches 9 bases. Germline V gene data show CDR1 as KGHDR and CDR2 as SFDVKD. V was pared by 0 bases and J by 7 bases, with 2 bases of the junction left unmatched. The CDR3 is 14 residues long. In DNA, the CDR3 is TGTGCCACCAGTGATTTGACAGGGGGCTTTGGCTACACCTTC. Residues: CATSDLTGGFGYTF.

The chain has TRBV3-1 and TRBJ2-7, with 7 bases lining up with TRBD2. With V trimmed by 0 bases and J by 5 bases, 10 bases remained unmatched. Germline CDR1 and CDR2: LGHDT and YNNKEL (reference sequence). CDR3 length: 16 residues. CDR3 sequence: CASSQDKRGGIHEQYF. As DNA, the CDR3 is TGTGCCAGCAGCCAAGATAAGCGGGGCGGGATCCACGAGCAGTACTTC.

This clonotype showed up many times. The chain couples TRBV28 to TRBJ2-3, with TRBD2 matching over 12 bases. Germline V gene sequence: CDR1 MDHEN, CDR2 SYDVKM. The CDR3 is 14 amino acids. Germline trimming cut 6 bases from V and 4 bases from J; bases unmatched to any gene: 2. The CDR3 sequence is CASRTSGRSDTQYF. The CDR3 region has the DNA TGTGCCAGCAGAACTAGCGGGAGGTCAGATACGCAGTATTTT.

The table lists this clonotype with many counts. This sequence joins TRBV11-3 and TRBJ2-3; 11 bases fit TRBD2. The CDR3 is made up of 19 amino acids. V was clipped by 4 bases and J by 4 bases; unmatched bases: 16. Germline V gives CDR1 SGHNT, CDR2 YENEEA. This chain's CDR3 is CASSSTPGLAVFGADTQYF. For the CDR3, the DNA is TGTGCCAGCAGCTCCACTCCGGGACTAGCGGTGTTCGGCGCAGATACGCAGTATTTT.

This clonotype was counted a few times. This chain connects TRBV6-2 or TRBV6-3 to TRBJ2-3, with unresolved D. The V end was cut by 1 base, the J end by 4 bases, with 9 bases between. Germline values: CDR1 MNHEY, CDR2 SVGEGT. There are 14 residues in the CDR3. In DNA form, the CDR3 reads TGTGCCAGCAGTTACTGGGCGGCCTCAGATACGCAGTATTTT. Protein: CASSYWAASDTQYF.

In the case of this clonotype: Germline and junction disagree at one end, which may indicate a read error. V is TRBV2 and J is TRBJ2-7; a weak D match, TRBD1 (6 bases). The CDR3 consists of 15 residues. The germline CDR1 and CDR2 sequences are SNHLY and FYNNEI. Here the CDR3 reads CASREDRTPSYEQYF. The CDR3, as DNA: TGTGCCAGCAGAGAAGACAGGACCCCCTCCTACGAGCAGTACTTC.

This clonotype was seen at least ten times. The chain uses TRBV18 and TRBJ2-3; D is undetermined. This CDR3 is 16 amino acids long. Germline assignment: CDR1 KGHSH and CDR2 LQKENI. V was pared by 3 bases and J by 1 base, with 14 bases between. The CDR3 bases are TGTGCCAGCTCACCTCGGCTTGGGGTCGGCACAGATACGCAGTATTTT. It is translated as CASSPRLGVGTDTQYF.

This clonotype turned up a few times. This chain links TRBV28 with TRBJ1-2; D remains unclear. Germline V lookup: CDR1 MDHEN, CDR2 SYDVKM. CDR3 length equals 17 residues. V was shortened by 3 bases and J by 4 bases, with 21 bases between the two germline ends. The CDR3: CASSFRRRGPVGYGYTF. For the CDR3, the DNA is TGTGCCAGCAGTTTCCGACGAAGAGGTCCGGTTGGCTATGGCTACACCTTC.

There are many counts of this clonotype. The rearrangement joins TRBV2 to TRBJ2-7; no firm D call. The germline V and J ends were trimmed by 6 bases and 3 bases, with 18 bases remaining between them. The CDR3 runs to 15 residues. The V gene's germline CDR1 is SNHLY and CDR2 FYNNEI. DNA of the CDR3: TGTGCCAGCAGCGCCTCCGCTCAAAGGCGCTACGAGCAGTACTTC. Protein product: CASSASAQRRYEQYF.

This clonotype was picked up a small number of times. The chain employs TRBV5-8 and TRBJ2-1; 9 nucleotides match TRBD2. The CDR3 consists of 14 residues. Losses at the gene ends were 5 bases for V and 10 bases for J; bases not matched to a gene: 10. Germline-derived CDR1 and CDR2 are SGHTS and YDEGEE. This CDR3 reads CASRSAGGPLEQFF. The CDR3 coding sequence is TGTGCCAGCAGGAGTGCGGGAGGGCCCTTAGAGCAGTTCTTC.

In this sample, this clonotype turned up many times. The chain recombines TRBV12-3 or TRBV12-4 with TRBJ2-7, with D unresolved. This CDR3 has 12 residues. Deletions cut 4 bases from V and 6 bases from J, with 10 bases between. The chain's CDR3 is CASSYLPSEQYF. The DNA for the CDR3 is TGTGCCAGCAGTTACCTACCCTCCGAGCAGTACTTC.

This clonotype came up many times. V gene TRBV18 combines with J gene TRBJ2-5; 9 bases agree with TRBD2. J gave up 1 base and V 3 bases, and 3 bases lay outside the gene matches. Germline CDR1 reads KGHSH; CDR2 reads LQKENI. This CDR3 has 15 amino acids. Here the CDR3 reads CASSPPAGGQETQYF. The CDR3 DNA reads TGTGCCAGCTCACCCCCAGCGGGGGGCCAAGAGACCCAGTACTTC.

The sample holds many counts of this clonotype. The V call is TRBV11-2, the J call TRBJ2-7; D not certain. Looked up from germline, CDR1 is SGHAT and CDR2 is FQNNGV. The CDR3 sequence is 13 residues long. The V and J ends lost 7 bases and 3 bases respectively, with 13 bases between them. The CDR3 loop is CASKQPKVYEQYF. The CDR3 bases are TGTGCCAGCAAACAGCCGAAAGTCTACGAGCAGTACTTC.

This clonotype was observed a few times. V and J are TRBV3-1 and TRBJ2-2; no definite D call. The ends were cut back, 0 bases at V and 8 bases at J, with 1 base in the middle. The CDR3 is 11 residues long. In germline, CDR1 is LGHDT, CDR2 YNNKEL (reference sequence). The CDR3 loop is CASSQEGELFF. DNA of the CDR3: TGTGCCAGCAGCCAAGAAGGGGAGCTGTTTTTT.

This clonotype was seen at least ten times. V usage is TRBV28 and J usage is TRBJ1-5; possibly TRBD1 for D (5 bases). Germline CDR1 is MDHEN and CDR2 is SYDVKM. This CDR3 contains 16 residues. V was cut by 3 bases and J by 1 base, with 13 bases left in between. Here the CDR3 reads CASSFRGSGSNQPQHF. The CDR3 DNA follows: TGTGCCAGCAGTTTTCGGGGGTCGGGGAGCAATCAGCCCCAGCATTTT.

The V and J genes are TRBV3-1 and TRBJ2-7, with TRBD1 identical over 8 bases. The germline CDR1 and CDR2 sequences are LGHDT and YNNKEL (reference sequence). The V and J ends lost 5 bases and 4 bases, in that order; junction bases with no gene match: 10. The CDR3 is made up of 15 amino acids. The CDR3 bases are TGTGCCAGCAGCGAACCGGGACAGGCGGATTACGAGCAGTACTTC. Residues: CASSEPGQADYEQYF.

This clonotype came up many times. The V gene is TRBV6-1, the J gene TRBJ1-2, with D possibly being TRBD1 (5 bases). Between the trimmed V and J ends, which lost 8 bases and 2 bases, there was a span of 12 bases. CDR1 is MNHNS and CDR2 is SASEGT in the germline V gene. The CDR3 covers 13 residues. CDR3 protein: CASAKTGNYGYTF. DNA of the CDR3: TGTGCCAGCGCCAAAACAGGCAACTATGGCTACACCTTC.

At least ten counts were recorded for this clonotype. V gene TRBV6-1 combines with J gene TRBJ1-5; no firm D call. Between the trimmed V and J ends, which lost 6 bases and 3 bases, there was a span of 9 bases. The CDR3 contains 13 residues. The germline V gene encodes CDR1 MNHNS and CDR2 SASEGT. The CDR3: CASSRTPNQPQHF. In DNA form, the CDR3 reads TGTGCCAGCAGCCGTACCCCCAATCAGCCCCAGCATTTT.

This clonotype was seen at least ten times. The chain couples TRBV30 to TRBJ2-1; D not certain. CDR1 GTSNPN and CDR2 SVGIG come from the germline V gene (reference sequence). Trimming stripped 5 bases from V and 3 bases from J, with 5 bases between. The CDR3 extends over 11 amino acids. CDR3 in amino acids: CAWWGYNEQFF. CDR3 bases: TGTGCCTGGTGGGGCTACAATGAGCAGTTCTTC.